These T cell receptor beta chains were read from a single sample in a study of T cells in Graves' hyperthyroidism and ophthalmopathy. TCRdb analysed the multiplex PCR reads with MiXCR anew, one entry per CDR3 protein. The sample records 300,000 to 450,000 distinct CDR3 sequences, more than 14% being singletons. The sequenced material came from blood. The receptors were gathered from a woman in her twenties or thirties with Graves' ophthalmopathy. Each CDR3 is given without its conserved first and last residue. Expanded clones get a size class; other rows say once, few or many, or leave the size out.

clone_size: many
v_call: TRBV11-2
cdr3_aa: ASSSQRQNSNQPQH

clone_size: .
v_call: TRBV4-1
cdr3_aa: ASSLDDGAKAGANVLT

clone_size: many
v_call: TRBV6-1
cdr3_aa: ASSEVDRGLSEQY

clone_size: .
v_call: TRBV20-1
cdr3_aa: SASSLGGLAGAKDTQY

clone_size: .
v_call: TRBV11-2
cdr3_aa: ASIPLATLIGGAGETQY

clone_size: few
v_call: TRBV5-4
cdr3_aa: ASSLVRQGGYT

clone_size: many
v_call: TRBV11-2
cdr3_aa: ASGKLLPLH

clone_size: many
v_call: TRBV27
cdr3_aa: ASSYRGTEAF

clone_size: many
v_call: TRBV7-3
cdr3_aa: ASSFASGGTDTQY

clone_size: few
v_call: TRBV20-1
cdr3_aa: SARDPRQGAMNTEAF

clone_size: many
v_call: TRBV10-3
cdr3_aa: AISEVSTGDPEYEQY

clone_size: once
v_call: TRBV24-1
cdr3_aa: ASSSYTLAGGKETQY

clone_size: many
v_call: TRBV30
cdr3_aa: AWSRLVGYEQY

clone_size: many
v_call: TRBV20-1
cdr3_aa: SAFSGFTYNEQF

clone_size: many
v_call: TRBV12-3/TRBV12-4
cdr3_aa: ASSSLAGEYNEQF

clone_size: .
v_call: TRBV9
cdr3_aa: ASSRGTGGFGAF

clone_size: many
v_call: TRBV20-1
cdr3_aa: SASDEGGRADTQY

clone_size: many
v_call: TRBV11-3
cdr3_aa: ASSLFRSSGELF

clone_size: many
v_call: TRBV11-2
cdr3_aa: ASSGTAGWETQY

clone_size: many
v_call: TRBV12-3/TRBV12-4
cdr3_aa: ASSPLVGQGTYEQY

clone_size: many
v_call: TRBV2
cdr3_aa: ASRERGTGNTIY

clone_size: many
v_call: TRBV27
cdr3_aa: ASSLGIGAKNIQY

clone_size: .
v_call: TRBV9
cdr3_aa: ASSVGLRGPSYEQY

clone_size: many
v_call: TRBV28
cdr3_aa: ASRKAGVYGYT

clone_size: many
v_call: TRBV30
cdr3_aa: AWSLTGGGSPLH

clone_size: few
v_call: TRBV3-1
cdr3_aa: ASSQGDGINYGYT

clone_size: .
v_call: TRBV4-1
cdr3_aa: ASSTQGFDTGELF

clone_size: .
v_call: TRBV28
cdr3_aa: ASSFKSRRRGGQETQY

clone_size: many
v_call: TRBV19
cdr3_aa: ATRFGTGKTLEAF

clone_size: .
v_call: TRBV19
cdr3_aa: ASSFGQASYEQY

clone_size: .
v_call: TRBV28
cdr3_aa: ASSFLGTGGETQY

clone_size: many
v_call: TRBV20-1
cdr3_aa: SARGQASSYEQY

clone_size: .
v_call: TRBV2
cdr3_aa: ASSVSRLSTDTQY

clone_size: .
v_call: TRBV28
cdr3_aa: ASSWTGGSYSYEQY

clone_size: few
v_call: TRBV20-1
cdr3_aa: SAWWGNEKLF

clone_size: many
v_call: TRBV7-9
cdr3_aa: ANEGTSKDEQF

clone_size: many
v_call: TRBV29-1
cdr3_aa: SVEGLGGANYGYT

clone_size: many
v_call: TRBV4-2
cdr3_aa: ASSQDQQSGQLPKNIQY

clone_size: many
v_call: TRBV5-1
cdr3_aa: ASSFNPGDRTEAF

clone_size: many
v_call: TRBV6-1
cdr3_aa: ASKATGQGSYEQY

clone_size: .
v_call: TRBV20-1
cdr3_aa: SARVSPGGTEAF

clone_size: .
v_call: TRBV28
cdr3_aa: ASSLGGNLDEKLF